Shown below are 13 T cell receptor beta chains from a single sample sequenced in a study of blood T cells in healthy people across ages. With a J-beta primer mix and a sample-barcoded 5' primer, a second PCR ran about 6 to 11 cycles. TCRdb reprocessed the 5' RACE reads via MiXCR and lists one record per CDR3 protein. This table has hundreds of thousands of distinct CDR3 sequences, just under 25% appearing once. Another study also made use of these data, one on T cells of mothers and their children.

Specimen: blood. The source of these receptors is a boy aged 5 to 17 in good health.

The gene calls are TRBV12-3 or TRBV12-4 and TRBJ2-7, with 13 bases lining up with TRBD2. J was trimmed by 0 bases and V by 5 bases; bases with no gene match: 10. This CDR3 region has 18 residues. Here the CDR3 reads CASSPGLAGAGSSYEQYF. The CDR3 region has the DNA TGTGCCAGCAGTCCCGGACTAGCGGGGGCCGGGAGCTCCTACGAGCAGTACTTC.

The V gene is TRBV29-1, the J gene TRBJ2-3, with 7 bases aligning to TRBD2. Trimming removed 6 bases from V and 14 bases from J; junction bases left unmatched: 14. CDR1 is SQVTM, CDR2 ANQGSEA, per germline. The CDR3 length is 12 residues. CDR3 sequence: CSVGPGLSRAYF. As DNA, the CDR3 is TGCAGCGTAGGCCCGGGACTAAGTAGGGCGTATTTT.

The CDR3 bases are TGTGCCAGTAGTACCAGCGATAAAGCCGCCTACGAGCAGTACTTC. It yields the protein CASSTSDKAAYEQYF. This chain uses TRBV19 with TRBJ2-7; D is undetermined. This CDR3 contains 15 residues. Germline V gene sequence: CDR1 LNHDA, CDR2 SQIVND (reference sequence). The ends were cut back, 4 bases at V and 2 bases at J, with 15 bases in the middle.

The sample holds a few counts of this clonotype. The chain couples TRBV29-1 to TRBJ1-3; the D is unclear. V was shortened by 2 bases and J by 0 bases, with 11 bases between the two germline ends. The CDR3 has 15 residues. Looked up from germline, CDR1 is SQVTM and CDR2 is ANQGSEA. CDR3 sequence reads: CSVEPGLDSGNTIYF. The CDR3 nucleotides are TGCAGCGTTGAACCGGGCCTCGACTCTGGAAACACCATATATTTT.

This clonotype appeared a few times. The chain joins TRBV2 to TRBJ2-1; D is undetermined. CDR3 length: 12 amino acids. Trimming left V 7 bases short and J 3 bases short, with 7 bases between. The germline V gene has CDR1 SNHLY and CDR2 FYNNEI. The CDR3 spells CASILSYNEQFF. The DNA of the CDR3 is TGTGCCAGCATACTGAGCTACAATGAGCAGTTCTTC. Complete variable domain (other parts from reference TRBV2 and TRBJ2-1): EPEVTQTPSHQVTQMGQEVILRCVPISNHLYFYWYRQILGQKVEFLVSFYNNEISEKSEIFDDQFSVERPDGSNFTLKIRSTKLEDSAMYFCASILSYNEQFFGPGTRLTVL.

This clonotype was seen a few times. The chain joins TRBV4-1 to TRBJ2-4; no firm D call. This CDR3 has 14 amino acids. V dropped 2 bases and J dropped 2 bases, with 7 bases sitting between them. Germline V gene lookup returns CDR1 MGHRA and CDR2 YSYEKL. The CDR3 reads CASSQQKTKNIQYF. The CDR3, as DNA: TGCGCCAGCAGCCAACAGAAGACCAAAAACATTCAGTACTTC.

This clonotype has ten or more counts. The chain employs TRBV7-2 and TRBJ2-7; no firm D call. CDR1 is SGHTA, CDR2 FQGNSA, per germline. Deletions cut 8 bases from V and 6 bases from J, with 11 bases between. The CDR3 has 11 amino acids. Here the CDR3 reads CASSLVSEQYF. The CDR3 nucleotides are TGTGCCAGCTCGCTGGTGTCCGAGCAGTACTTC.

The V gene is TRBV5-6, the J gene TRBJ1-5; D remains unclear. CDR3 length: 14 residues. The germline CDR1 and CDR2 sequences are SGHDT and YYEEEE. V was pared by 3 bases and J by 7 bases, with 14 bases between. The CDR3 protein is CASSSVEGTQPQHF. Written as DNA, the CDR3 is TGTGCCAGCAGCTCGGTTGAGGGAACACAGCCCCAGCATTTT.

The chain joins TRBV3-1 to TRBJ2-3, with 7 bases lining up with TRBD2. Looked up from germline, CDR1 is LGHDT and CDR2 is YNNKEL (reference sequence). The V gene end was trimmed by 0 bases and the J gene end by 2 bases; junction bases not matched to a gene: 11. There are 18 residues in the CDR3. CDR3 sequence: CASSQEGGGRPLTDTQYF. The CDR3 DNA reads TGTGCCAGCAGCCAAGAGGGAGGCGGGAGACCACTCACAGATACGCAGTATTTT.

In this sample, this clonotype turned up a few times. The genes are TRBV11-2 and TRBJ2-1; 11 bases fit TRBD2. V gave up 10 bases and J gave up 10 bases; unmatched junction bases: 9. The CDR3 is made up of 13 amino acids. Per germline, CDR1 SGHAT and CDR2 FQNNGV. In DNA form, the CDR3 reads TGTGCCACCCGACTAGCGGGATTGAAGGAGCAGTTCTTC. It codes for CATRLAGLKEQFF.

This clonotype was recorded a few times. The V gene is TRBV6-1, the J gene TRBJ2-5; 9 nucleotides align to TRBD1. Looked up from germline, CDR1 is MNHNS and CDR2 is SASEGT. V was clipped by 4 bases and J by 5 bases; unmatched bases: 11. This CDR3 spans 16 amino acids. The CDR3: CASSVTGGAPGETQYF. The CDR3 DNA reads TGTGCCAGCAGTGTGACAGGGGGGGCCCCAGGGGAGACCCAGTACTTC.

This clonotype was seen only a few times. The chain carries TRBV6-1 and TRBJ1-4; D possibly corresponds to TRBD1 (6 bases). Germline lookup yields CDR1 MNHNS and CDR2 SASEGT. Trimming removed 4 bases at V and 8 bases at J, with 17 bases between. The CDR3 has 15 residues. This CDR3 is CASSAQDSLREKLFF. The DNA for the CDR3 is TGTGCCAGCAGTGCCCAGGACAGTCTCCGGGAAAAACTGTTTTTT.

There are a few counts of this clonotype. The chain carries TRBV7-2 and TRBJ2-3; 9 bases agree with TRBD2. The CDR3 has 15 amino acids. Looked up from germline, CDR1 is SGHTA and CDR2 is FQGNSA. After removal of 5 bases from V and 5 bases from J, the junction contained 8 bases not matched to a gene. CDR3 DNA sequence: TGTGCCAGCAGCCCGGTAGCGGGAGAGATAGATACGCAGTATTTT. Protein sequence: CASSPVAGEIDTQYF.